This paragraph covers one T cell receptor (beta chain) sequence. How the authors handled the data: The authors estimated nucleated cell counts from reference gene primer amplification. Clones were read by immunoSEQ multiplex PCR, and TCRdb kept only the in-frame ones, dropping some. The V and J calls and clone size were taken over from that table, and D and trimming were inferred from the DNA. The repertoire has more than 25,000 clones, 80% to 90% of them found once; the top ten carry roughly 15%. This entry is derived from a study of blood T cell repertoires in COVID-19. Overall study context: The samples span acute and convalescent COVID-19 from the United States, Italy and Spain. Sample material is recorded as cDNA or gDNA derived from T cells, B-cell-depleted T cells, or PBMCs.

Germline CDR1 and CDR2: SGHAT and FQNNGV. V was pared by 5 bases and J by 5 bases, with 10 bases between. The CDR3 is 13 residues long. This clonotype originated in a man older than 75 with acute or convalescent COVID-19. V is TRBV11-2 and J is TRBJ1-5; D is ambiguous. Source material: peripheral blood. Here the CDR3 reads CASSTTRDQPQHF. DNA of the CDR3: TGTGCCAGCAGCACTACACGGGATCAGCCCCAGCATTTT.